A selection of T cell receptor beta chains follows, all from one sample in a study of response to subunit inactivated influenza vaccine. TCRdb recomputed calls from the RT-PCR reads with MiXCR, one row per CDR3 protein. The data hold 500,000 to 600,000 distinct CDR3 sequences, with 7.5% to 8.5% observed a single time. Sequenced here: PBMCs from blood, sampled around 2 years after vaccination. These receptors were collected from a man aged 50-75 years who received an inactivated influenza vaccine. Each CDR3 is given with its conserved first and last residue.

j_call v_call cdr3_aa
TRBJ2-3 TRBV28 CASSPGQGPDTQYF
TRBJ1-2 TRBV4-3 CASSQEGRNYGYTF
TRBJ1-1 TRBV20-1 CSASDIQGTEAFF
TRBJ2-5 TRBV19 CASSTERGVRETQYF
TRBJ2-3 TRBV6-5 CASSYSITAGGGDTQYF
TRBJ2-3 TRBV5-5 CASNLEGSVNTQYF
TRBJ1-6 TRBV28 CASSSPSGTGRSPLHF
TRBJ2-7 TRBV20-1 CSARDLGQEYEQYF
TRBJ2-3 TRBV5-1 CASSLGLYTDTQYF
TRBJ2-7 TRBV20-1 CSIGQGGEQYF
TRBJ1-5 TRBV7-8 CASSTRDGNQPQHF
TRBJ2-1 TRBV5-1 CASSRDRARIDNEQFF
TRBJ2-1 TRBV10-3 CAINRDSTASEQFF
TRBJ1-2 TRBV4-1 CASSQEWGAKGYTF
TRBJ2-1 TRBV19 CASSPQGLRYNEQFF
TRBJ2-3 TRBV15 CATSRVGTSGFTDTQYF
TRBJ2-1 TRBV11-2 CASSLVSGSRLGSYNEQFF
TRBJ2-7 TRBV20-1 CRTGPSSYEQYF
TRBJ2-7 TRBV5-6 CASSPTLTGNEQYF
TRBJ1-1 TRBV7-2 CASSAYPGGTEAFF
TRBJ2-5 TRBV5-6 CASGPRLAGIKETQYF
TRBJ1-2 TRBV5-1 CASSLDIMGANYGYTF
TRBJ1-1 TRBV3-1 CASSQVLRGGRMNTEAFF
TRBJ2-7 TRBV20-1 CSARDQGQGLGEQYF
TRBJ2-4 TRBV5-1 CASSLSRALDIQYF
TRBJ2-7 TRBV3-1 CASGQDSSGAYEQYF
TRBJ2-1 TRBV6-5 CASTQGTAQFF
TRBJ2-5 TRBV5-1 CASKSDRAGGETQYF
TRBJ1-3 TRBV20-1 CSARAPSTGNTIYF
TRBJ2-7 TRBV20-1 CSASPISRTPDF
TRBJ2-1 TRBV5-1 CASTLQGKEQFF
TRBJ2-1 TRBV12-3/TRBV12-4 CASSLALYGEFF
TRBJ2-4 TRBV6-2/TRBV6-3 CASSPSLVRNIQYF
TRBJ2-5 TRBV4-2 CASSQDAASQETQYF
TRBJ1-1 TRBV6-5 CASSYSIIAMNTEASF
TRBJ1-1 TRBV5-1 CASSGGQAANTEAFF
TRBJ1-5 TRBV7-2 CASSLAIVQPQHF
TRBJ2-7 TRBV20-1 CSAKGQRSYEQYF
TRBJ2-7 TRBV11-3 CASSLDQGSYEQYF
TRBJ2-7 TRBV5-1 CASSLVGSESYEQYF
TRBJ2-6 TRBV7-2 CASSSTGSSGANVLTF